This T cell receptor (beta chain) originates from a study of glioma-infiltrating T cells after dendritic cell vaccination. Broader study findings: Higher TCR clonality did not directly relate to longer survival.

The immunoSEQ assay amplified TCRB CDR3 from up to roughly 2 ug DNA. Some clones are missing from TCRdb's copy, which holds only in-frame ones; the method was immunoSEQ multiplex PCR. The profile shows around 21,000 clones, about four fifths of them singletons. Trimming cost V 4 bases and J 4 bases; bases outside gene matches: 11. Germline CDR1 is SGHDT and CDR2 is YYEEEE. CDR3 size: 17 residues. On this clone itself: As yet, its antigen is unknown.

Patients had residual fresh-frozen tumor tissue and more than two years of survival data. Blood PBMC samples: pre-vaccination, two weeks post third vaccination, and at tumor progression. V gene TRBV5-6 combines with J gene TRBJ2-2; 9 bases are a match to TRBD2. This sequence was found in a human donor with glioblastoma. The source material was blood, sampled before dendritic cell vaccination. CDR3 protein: CASSPRPSGRFTGELFF. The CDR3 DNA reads TGTGCCAGCAGCCCCCGCCCGAGCGGGAGGTTCACCGGGGAGCTGTTTTTT.